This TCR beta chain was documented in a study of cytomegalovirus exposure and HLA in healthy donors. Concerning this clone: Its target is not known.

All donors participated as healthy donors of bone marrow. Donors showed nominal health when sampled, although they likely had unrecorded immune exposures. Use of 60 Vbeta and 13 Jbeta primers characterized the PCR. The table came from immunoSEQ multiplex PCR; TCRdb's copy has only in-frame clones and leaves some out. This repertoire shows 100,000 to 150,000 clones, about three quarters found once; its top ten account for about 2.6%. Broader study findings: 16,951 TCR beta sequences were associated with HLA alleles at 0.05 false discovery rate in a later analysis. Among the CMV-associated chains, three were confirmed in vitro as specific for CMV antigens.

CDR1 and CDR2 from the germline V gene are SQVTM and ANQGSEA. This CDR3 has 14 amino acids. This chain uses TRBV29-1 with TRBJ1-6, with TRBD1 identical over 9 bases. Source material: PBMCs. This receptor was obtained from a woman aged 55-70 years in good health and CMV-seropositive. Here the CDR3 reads CSARQGGDNSPLHF. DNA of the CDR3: TGCAGTGCTAGACAGGGGGGAGATAATTCACCCCTCCACTTT.